What follows are 28 T cell receptor beta chains derived from one specimen sequenced in a study of early T cells in non-severe SARS-CoV-2 infection. One entry per CDR3 protein, called by TCRdb with MiXCR from the 5' RACE reads. The table shows approximately 100,000 distinct CDR3 sequences, with around 16% occurring only once. Source material: whole blood. The receptors come from an adult who was a healthcare worker with PCR-confirmed SARS-CoV-2 infection or an uninfected control (not recorded which).

The rearrangement uses TRBV6-2 or TRBV6-3 and TRBJ1-2; 7 nucleotides line up with TRBD1. In germline, CDR1 is MNHEY, CDR2 SVGEGT. V was pared by 7 bases and J by 6 bases, with 11 bases of the junction left unmatched. The CDR3 sequence is 14 residues long. In nucleotides, the CDR3 is TGTGCCAGCAAACAAATACGGGACAGTCATGGCTACACCTTC. Encoded protein: CASKQIRDSHGYTF.

This clonotype was found a few times. The V call is TRBV25-1, the J call TRBJ1-4; 7 bases align to TRBD1. The CDR3 consists of 15 residues. V was pared by 7 bases and J by 6 bases, with 11 bases of the junction left unmatched. Germline values: CDR1 MGHDK, CDR2 SYGVNS. The CDR3: CASTTGVGPHEKLFF. CDR3 sequence (DNA): TGTGCCAGCACCACAGGGGTAGGACCGCATGAAAAACTGTTTTTT.

This clonotype was seen only a few times. The chain links TRBV29-1 to TRBJ1-1, with D possibly being TRBD1 (5 bases). Trimming left V 5 bases short and J 8 bases short, with 6 bases between. Germline V gene lookup returns CDR1 SQVTM and CDR2 ANQGSEA. The CDR3 has 9 residues. The CDR3 bases are TGCAGCGTTTCAGGGGAAGCTTTCTTT. It yields the protein CSVSGEAFF. Full variable domain (missing parts from reference TRBV29-1 and TRBJ1-1): SAVISQKPSRDICQRGTSLTIQCQVDSQVTMMFWYRQQPGQSLTLIATANQGSEATYESGFVIDKFPISRPNLTFSTLTVSNMSPEDSSIYLCSVSGEAFFGQGTRLTVV.

This chain joins TRBV11-2 and TRBJ1-2; weak D call: TRBD1 (5 bases). Germline V gives CDR1 SGHAT, CDR2 FQNNGV. The CDR3 length is 14 residues. The V and J ends lost 5 bases and 4 bases respectively, with 14 bases between them. CDR3 amino acids: CASSPLGTFYGYTF. The CDR3 coding sequence is TGTGCCAGCAGCCCGCTCGGGACCTTCTATGGCTACACCTTC.

The sample holds a few counts of this clonotype. In DNA, the CDR3 is TGCAGCGTTGAAAACCCAGGGTGGGCTGAAGCTTTCTTT. This gives the protein CSVENPGWAEAFF. V usage is TRBV29-1 and J usage is TRBJ1-1; possibly TRBD1 for D (5 bases). The germline V gene encodes CDR1 SQVTM and CDR2 ANQGSEA. V shed 2 bases and J shed 6 bases, with 13 bases lying between them. The CDR3 extends over 13 amino acids.

The chain carries TRBV6-2 or TRBV6-3 and TRBJ1-5; no clear D gene. The V gene lost 7 bases and the J gene lost 0 bases, with 10 bases spanning the gap. From germline, CDR1 is MNHEY and CDR2 SVGEGT. This CDR3 has 14 residues. The CDR3 nucleotides read TGTGCCAGCACCGAGAGTAATAGCAATCAGCCCCAGCATTTT. The encoded protein is CASTESNSNQPQHF.

As regards this clonotype: In this CDR3 the conserved last residue, phenylalanine or tryptophan, is missing, so a read error is likely. V gene TRBV25-1 combines with J gene TRBJ1-1, with D unresolved. Trimming cost V 1 base and J 4 bases, with 13 bases left between them. The CDR3 contains 15 residues. Germline V lookup: CDR1 MGHDK, CDR2 SYGVNS. The CDR3 loop reads CASSESVDGGTEAFS. CDR3 nucleotides: TGTGCCAGCAGTGAATCCGTGGACGGAGGCACTGAAGCTTTCTCT.

This clonotype was picked up a small number of times. The rearrangement joins TRBV6-2 or TRBV6-3 to TRBJ1-5; the D gene is possibly TRBD1 (5 bases). The V gene's germline CDR1 is MNHEY and CDR2 SVGEGT. CDR3 length: 13 residues. The ends were cut back, 10 bases at V and 7 bases at J, with 17 bases in the middle. CDR3 DNA sequence: TGTGCCACAATCGGACATCCGGGGCAGCCCCAGCATTTT. It codes for CATIGHPGQPQHF.

This chain connects TRBV23-1 to TRBJ2-2; D may be TRBD1 or TRBD2 (5 bases each). TRBV23-1 has ORF status, its function being uncertain. V lost 3 bases and J lost 2, with 10 bases in between. This CDR3 contains 15 residues. The CDR3 coding sequence is TGCGCCAGCAGTCATTGGGGGAGAAACACCGGGGAGCTGTTTTTT. Translating it yields CASSHWGRNTGELFF.

This clonotype was detected only once. The chain recombines TRBV6-1 with TRBJ2-7, with no clear D. V was pared by 8 bases and J by 7 bases, with 21 bases between. This CDR3 region has 14 residues. CDR1 is MNHNS and CDR2 is SASEGT in the germline V gene. CDR3: CASRDVSLRLEQYF. CDR3 in DNA: TGTGCCAGCCGAGATGTCTCACTACGGTTGGAGCAGTACTTC.

The V gene is TRBV7-8, the J gene TRBJ2-3; TRBD2 agrees at 8 bases. Germline V gene data show CDR1 as SGHVS and CDR2 as FQNEAQ. The CDR3 sequence is 15 residues long. V lost 4 bases and J lost 7; bases outside the gene matches: 10. As DNA, the CDR3 is TGTGCCAGCAGCTCCCCCGCTAGCGGGCGATATACGCAGTATTTT. This encodes CASSSPASGRYTQYF.

This clonotype was found once. The chain is built from TRBV18 and TRBJ1-1; 9 bases are a match to TRBD1. Germline V CDR1 and CDR2: KGHSH, LQKENI. The length of the CDR3 is 15 residues. V lost 1 base and J lost 7; bases outside the gene matches: 7. CDR3 protein: CASSPLLGQGDEAFF. In nucleotides, the CDR3 is TGTGCCAGCTCACCACTCCTGGGACAGGGTGATGAAGCTTTCTTT. Full variable domain (missing parts from reference TRBV18 and TRBJ1-1): NAGVMQNPRHLVRRRGQEARLRCSPMKGHSHVYWYRQLPEEGLKFMVYLQKENIIDESGMPKERFSAEFPKEGPSILRIQQVVRGDSAAYFCASSPLLGQGDEAFFGQGTRLTVV.

The chain couples TRBV14 to TRBJ1-2; perhaps TRBD1 as D (5 bases). The CDR3 runs to 13 residues. Trimming took off 4 bases at V and 8 bases at J, with 14 bases between the two ends. Germline loops: CDR1 SGHDN, CDR2 FVKESK. The DNA for the CDR3 is TGTGCCAGCAGCCCCGGGACTCACGGAGGCTACACCTTC. Translated: CASSPGTHGGYTF.

This rearrangement joins TRBV28 to TRBJ1-1; 7 positions match TRBD1. Germline CDR1 and CDR2: MDHEN and SYDVKM. The CDR3 covers 14 residues. The V and J ends lost 3 bases and 0 bases, in that order; junction bases with no gene match: 1. CDR3 in amino acids: CASSLGQMNTEAFF. The CDR3 DNA sequence: TGTGCCAGCAGTTTGGGACAGATGAACACTGAAGCTTTCTTT. The full variable domain, rest sourced from reference TRBV28 and TRBJ1-1, is DVKVTQSSRYLVKRTGEKVFLECVQDMDHENMFWYRQDPGLGLRLIYFSYDVKMKEKGDIPEGYSVSREKKERFSLILESASTNQTSMYLCASSLGQMNTEAFFGQGTRLTVV.

This clonotype was observed a handful of times. The CDR3 loop is CASSFRSKRSADTQYF. The CDR3 DNA sequence: TGTGCCAGCAGTTTCCGCTCTAAAAGGTCCGCAGATACGCAGTATTTT. This chain links TRBV12-3 or TRBV12-4 with TRBJ2-3; no reliable D call. V was pared by 3 bases and J by 4 bases, with 17 bases between. This CDR3 contains 16 residues.

V is TRBV29-1 and J is TRBJ2-3; TRBD2 matches 10 bases. CDR1 SQVTM and CDR2 ANQGSEA come from the germline V gene. CDR3 length: 13 residues. The V gene end was trimmed by 7 bases and the J gene end by 5 bases; junction bases not matched to a gene: 6. The CDR3 protein is CSASGRGIDTQYF. CDR3 sequence (DNA): TGCAGCGCTAGCGGGAGAGGGATAGATACGCAGTATTTT.

The chain uses TRBV2 and TRBJ1-1, with TRBD1 matching 7 bases. The CDR3 spans 14 residues. The V gene end was trimmed by 6 bases and the J gene end by 1 base; junction bases not matched to a gene: 5. Germline CDR1 reads SNHLY; CDR2 reads FYNNEI. CDR3: CASRGQATNTEAFF. Written as DNA, the CDR3 is TGTGCCAGCAGAGGACAGGCTACGAACACTGAAGCTTTCTTT.

This clonotype showed up many times. CDR3 sequence (DNA): TGTGCCAGCAGCTTAGGGCTAGCGGCGATGGAAGAGCAGTACTTC. Protein: CASSLGLAAMEEQYF. The chain employs TRBV7-2 and TRBJ2-7, with 7 bases fitting TRBD2. This CDR3 contains 15 residues. The V segment lost 1 base and the J segment 7 bases; nucleotides outside the gene matches: 10. Looked up from germline, CDR1 is SGHTA and CDR2 is FQGNSA.

The sample holds a few counts of this clonotype. This chain connects TRBV14 to TRBJ1-2; D gene ambiguous. The CDR3 spans 12 residues. V shed 1 base and J shed 4 bases, with 4 bases lying between them. Germline V CDR1 and CDR2: SGHDN, FVKESK. CDR3 in DNA: TGTGCCAGCAGCCAAGTCGGCTATGGCTACACCTTC. Translation gives CASSQVGYGYTF.

This clonotype has only one observation. The rearrangement joins TRBV29-1 to TRBJ2-7; 13 nucleotides line up with TRBD2. The CDR3 extends over 14 amino acids. J lost 6 bases, V lost 4 bases, and 6 bases had no gene match. Looked up from germline, CDR1 is SQVTM and CDR2 is ANQGSEA. The CDR3 bases are TGCAGCGTTGCCGGACTAGCGGGAGAAGGCGAGCAGTACTTC. Residues: CSVAGLAGEGEQYF.

This clonotype was detected only a few times. The chain joins TRBV5-4 to TRBJ2-7, with 10 bases identical to TRBD2. Germline V lookup: CDR1 SGHNT, CDR2 YYREEE (reference sequence). V gave up 7 bases and J gave up 5 bases; unmatched junction bases: 9. This CDR3 is 14 amino acids long. The CDR3 is CASRAGGNLDEQYF. In DNA, the CDR3 is TGTGCCAGCCGAGCGGGAGGGAACCTAGACGAGCAGTACTTC.

V gene TRBV15 combines with J gene TRBJ1-6, with D hard to call. This CDR3 spans 13 amino acids. The germline CDR1 and CDR2 sequences are LNHNV and YYDKDF (reference sequence). The ends were cut back, 1 base at V and 9 bases at J, with 7 bases in the middle. The CDR3 nucleotides read TGTGCCACCAGCAGAGGATTTAGTTCACCCCTCCACTTT. Its protein product is CATSRGFSSPLHF.

J is TRBJ2-3 and V is TRBV5-1; TRBD1 matches at 9 bases. The V gene end was trimmed by 2 bases and the J gene end by 7 bases; junction bases not matched to a gene: 5. The CDR3 length is 14 residues. Germline V gene sequence: CDR1 SGHRS, CDR2 YFSETQ. For the CDR3, the DNA is TGCGCCAGCAGCTTACCGGGACAGGGCAATACGCAGTATTTT. Residues: CASSLPGQGNTQYF. The full variable domain, its missing parts supplied by reference TRBV5-1 and TRBJ2-3, is KAGVTQTPRYLIKTRGQQVTLSCSPISGHRSVSWYQQTPGQGLQFLFEYFSETQRNKGNFPGRFSGRQFSNSRSEMNVSTLELGDSALYLCASSLPGQGNTQYFGPGTRLTVL.

V gene TRBV5-1 combines with J gene TRBJ2-2; 13 bases map to TRBD2. Germline V gene lookup returns CDR1 SGHRS and CDR2 YFSETQ. V dropped 4 bases and J dropped 8; count of bases not matched to a gene: 8. This CDR3 comprises 16 residues. The CDR3 spells CASSIPGLAGVGELFF. CDR3 DNA sequence: TGCGCCAGCAGCATCCCTGGACTAGCGGGAGTGGGGGAGCTGTTTTTT.

The chain links TRBV11-2 to TRBJ1-1; 7 bases agree with TRBD1. Germline V gene lookup returns CDR1 SGHAT and CDR2 FQNNGV. V shed 6 bases, J shed 3 bases, and the junction held 16 bases outside the gene matches. The CDR3 has 17 residues. CDR3 region: CASSLPIRQGVYTEAFF. The DNA for the CDR3 is TGTGCCAGCAGTCTTCCCATTCGACAGGGTGTATACACTGAAGCTTTCTTT.

This clonotype came up a few times. This chain links TRBV30 with TRBJ2-7; 10 bases align to TRBD2. Looked up from germline, CDR1 is GTSNPN and CDR2 is SVGIG (reference sequence). V was pared by 4 bases and J by 7 bases, with 7 bases of the junction left unmatched. The CDR3 sequence is 13 residues long. CDR3 DNA sequence: TGTGCCTGGACTAGCGGGAGAGCCCTGGAGCAGTACTTC. Translation gives CAWTSGRALEQYF.

This clonotype was seen a few times. The rearrangement uses TRBV28 and TRBJ2-7; 8 bases align to TRBD1. This CDR3 contains 15 residues. Germline assignment: CDR1 MDHEN and CDR2 SYDVKM. V gave up 5 bases and J gave up 6 bases; unmatched junction bases: 12. CDR3 DNA: TGTGCCAGCAGTCCCCGCGTGCAGGGGGCGGTCGAGCAGTACTTC. Translated: CASSPRVQGAVEQYF.

The rearrangement joins TRBV19 to TRBJ1-2; 8 bases agree with TRBD1. Trimming removed 9 bases from V and 10 bases from J; junction bases left unmatched: 10. Germline CDR1 and CDR2: LNHDA and SQIVND (reference sequence). The CDR3 extends over 12 amino acids. CDR3 region: CASLGTGFVYTF. The CDR3 nucleotides are TGTGCCAGCCTCGGGACAGGCTTCGTCTACACCTTC.